The 24 T cell receptor beta chains given below trace back to one sample, sequenced in a study of naive and memory T cell subsets. An oligonucleotide containing a UMI was ligated to the 3' end of TCR cDNA. Amplification of ligated cDNA took four PCR rounds with SP2 and nested alpha and beta constant primers. TCRdb reprocessed the 5' RACE reads with MiXCR, giving one entry per CDR3 protein. This table has more than 55,000 distinct CDR3 sequences, 7.6% appearing once. These receptors came from a female donor in good health.

The rearrangement joins TRBV4-2 to TRBJ2-1; D gene uncertain. The CDR3 extends over 17 amino acids. Germline-derived CDR1 and CDR2 are LGHNA and YNFKEQ. V was pared by 0 bases and J by 3 bases, with 15 bases between. The CDR3 loop is CASSQEGSAARYNEQFF. CDR3 DNA: TGTGCCAGCAGCCAAGAGGGGTCGGCGGCCCGCTACAATGAGCAGTTCTTC.

This clonotype was seen many times. The genes are TRBV7-2 and TRBJ1-5; no reliable D call. This CDR3 region has 15 residues. V was pared by 1 base and J by 2 bases, with 9 bases between. Per the germline V gene, CDR1 is SGHTA and CDR2 is FQGNSA. CDR3 sequence reads: CASSLVSWGNQPQHF. In DNA form, the CDR3 reads TGTGCCAGCAGCTTAGTGTCCTGGGGCAATCAGCCCCAGCATTTT.

The chain employs TRBV11-3 and TRBJ2-1, with TRBD2 as a possible D gene (7 bases). The CDR3 consists of 16 residues. CDR1 is SGHNT and CDR2 is YENEEA in the germline V gene. The V and J ends lost 2 bases and 5 bases respectively, with 16 bases between them. The CDR3 here is CASSLRMGGLHNEQFF. CDR3 coding DNA: TGTGCCAGCAGCTTACGGATGGGGGGGCTCCACAATGAGCAGTTCTTC. Full variable domain (missing parts from reference TRBV11-3 and TRBJ2-1): EAGVVQSPRYKIIEKKQPVAFWCNPISGHNTLYWYLQNLGQGPELLIRYENEEAVDDSQLPKDRFSAERLKGVDSTLKIQPAELGDSAVYLCASSLRMGGLHNEQFFGPGTRLTVL.

This clonotype was seen ten or more times. V gene TRBV2 combines with J gene TRBJ1-5; tentatively, D is TRBD1 (6 bases). This CDR3 has 14 residues. Per germline, CDR1 SNHLY and CDR2 FYNNEI. V dropped 6 bases and J dropped 4 bases, with 13 bases sitting between them. CDR3 sequence: CASSRHQGNQPQHF. For the CDR3, the DNA is TGTGCCAGCAGCCGCCATCAGGGGAATCAGCCCCAGCATTTT.

The V call is TRBV7-2, the J call TRBJ2-3; 10 nucleotides line up with TRBD2. Germline assignment: CDR1 SGHTA and CDR2 FQGNSA. This CDR3 is 16 amino acids long. J lost 4 bases, V lost 4 bases, and 8 bases had no gene match. Here the CDR3 DNA reads TGTGCCAGCAGCTCCAGGATAGCGGGGGGCCCAGATACGCAGTATTTT. It is translated as CASSSRIAGGPDTQYF. The full variable domain, in which reference TRBV7-2 and TRBJ2-3 provide the parts outside the CDR3, is GAGVSQSPSNKVTEKGKDVELRCDPISGHTALYWYRQSLGQGLEFLIYFQGNSAPDKSGLPSDRFSAERTGGSVSTLTIQRTQQEDSAVYLCASSSRIAGGPDTQYFGPGTRLTVL.

This clonotype was found a few times. The chain has TRBV4-3 and TRBJ2-2; 9 nucleotides align to TRBD2. Germline CDR1 and CDR2: LGHNA and YSLEER. The CDR3 length is 16 residues. Unmatched junction bases numbered 5, after V lost 4 bases and J lost 2 bases. The CDR3 here is CASSRGGGANTGELFF. CDR3 sequence (DNA): TGCGCCAGCAGCCGTGGCGGGGGGGCTAACACCGGGGAGCTGTTTTTT.

This clonotype was observed at least ten times. The chain is built from TRBV3-1 and TRBJ1-1, with a weak D call TRBD1 (5 bases). Trimming pared 2 bases from V and 11 bases from J, leaving 9 bases between. The germline gives CDR1 LGHDT, CDR2 YNNKEL (reference sequence). The CDR3 has 11 amino acids. The CDR3 protein is CASSQKTAAFF. The DNA of the CDR3 is TGTGCCAGCAGCCAAAAGACAGCGGCTTTCTTT.

In its sample, this clonotype was seen a few times. CDR3 sequence: CSASGGGAAGAGNTIYF. In nucleotides, the CDR3 is TGCAGTGCTAGCGGGGGTGGGGCGGCGGGGGCTGGAAACACCATATATTTT. The chain combines TRBV20-1 with TRBJ1-3, with D maybe TRBD1 (5 bases). This CDR3 contains 17 residues. V was pared by 3 bases and J by 2 bases, with 20 bases between. CDR1 is DFQATT and CDR2 is SNEGSKA in the germline V gene (reference sequence).

This clonotype occurred a few times. This chain links TRBV4-2 with TRBJ1-1, with a possible D match to TRBD1 (5 bases). The CDR3 has 15 amino acids. V was clipped by 5 bases and J by 5 bases, with 18 bases between them. Germline V gene lookup returns CDR1 LGHNA and CDR2 YNFKEQ. The CDR3 is CASSAGGGKGTEAFF. In DNA, the CDR3 is TGTGCCAGCAGCGCAGGCGGGGGGAAGGGGACTGAAGCTTTCTTT.

This clonotype was counted many times. The CDR3 protein is CASSHPKVGRRRDTEAFF. CDR3 DNA: TGTGCCAGCAGCCACCCAAAAGTGGGGCGCCGTCGGGACACTGAAGCTTTCTTT. V and J are TRBV3-1 and TRBJ1-1; tentatively, D is TRBD1 (5 bases). V was trimmed by 3 bases and J by 3 bases, leaving 23 bases between them. CDR3 size: 18 residues. Germline V gives CDR1 LGHDT, CDR2 YNNKEL (reference sequence).

V usage is TRBV5-6 and J usage is TRBJ2-1; D gene uncertain. The length of the CDR3 is 15 residues. V was clipped by 2 bases and J by 0 bases, with 9 bases between them. CDR1 and CDR2 from the germline V gene are SGHDT and YYEEEE. DNA of the CDR3: TGTGCCAGCAGCTTTAACCCTAGCTCCTACAATGAGCAGTTCTTC. This gives the protein CASSFNPSSYNEQFF.

The chain carries TRBV20-1 and TRBJ2-1; 7 bases map to TRBD2. Germline V lookup: CDR1 DFQATT, CDR2 SNEGSKA (reference sequence). The CDR3 runs 15 residues. Trimming took 0 bases from V and 5 from J; bases not matched to a gene: 7. CDR3 in DNA: TGCAGTGCTAGAGATCCAAACGGGGGGAACAATGAGCAGTTCTTC. Its protein product is CSARDPNGGNNEQFF.

In this sample, this clonotype turned up many times. This chain connects TRBV20-1 to TRBJ2-7; perhaps TRBD1 as D (6 bases). CDR3 length equals 12 residues. CDR1 is DFQATT, CDR2 SNEGSKA, per germline (reference sequence). Between the trimmed V and J ends, which lost 6 bases and 3 bases, there was a span of 12 bases. CDR3 in amino acids: CSARGTYYEQYF. CDR3 bases: TGCAGTGCCAGGGGCACATACTACGAGCAGTACTTC.

This chain connects TRBV7-2 to TRBJ2-1; D is possibly TRBD1 or TRBD2 (5 bases each). CDR1 SGHTA and CDR2 FQGNSA come from the germline V gene. V was cut by 8 bases and J by 8 bases, with 19 bases left in between. The CDR3 has 14 residues. In nucleotides, the CDR3 is TGTGCCAGCGGGGACCCGGGCCTTGGCGATGAGCAGTTCTTC. Translated, it gives CASGDPGLGDEQFF.

In regard to this clonotype: Possible read error: a much larger clone is one base away. This chain joins TRBV5-5 and TRBJ2-1, with D maybe TRBD2 (6 bases). Trimming left V 3 bases short and J 8 bases short, with 21 bases between. Germline lookup yields CDR1 SGHKS and CDR2 YYEKEE (reference sequence). The CDR3 spans 16 residues. CDR3 in amino acids: CASSSRDLGCGDEQFF. CDR3 DNA sequence: TGTGCCAGCAGCTCCCGGGACCTCGGTTGCGGGGATGAGCAGTTCTTC.

This rearrangement joins TRBV19 to TRBJ2-3; 13 nucleotides match TRBD2. The CDR3 is 17 amino acids. Looked up from germline, CDR1 is LNHDA and CDR2 is SQIVND (reference sequence). The J segment lost 0 bases and the V segment lost 3 bases, leaving 3 bases of the junction unmatched. In nucleotides, the CDR3 is TGTGCCAGTAGTATCGCACTAGCGGGGGGGAGCACAGATACGCAGTATTTT. Encoded protein: CASSIALAGGSTDTQYF.

The V gene is TRBV5-4, the J gene TRBJ2-7; 9 nucleotides line up with TRBD1. The CDR3 is made up of 14 amino acids. Germline loops: CDR1 SGHNT, CDR2 YYREEE (reference sequence). V lost 3 bases, J lost 5 bases, and 6 bases stayed unmatched. In nucleotides, the CDR3 is TGTGCCAGCAGCTCGGGACAGGGTTACAACGAGCAGTACTTC. It yields the protein CASSSGQGYNEQYF.

This clonotype was detected a few times. The genes are TRBV7-6 and TRBJ1-1; TRBD1 matches at 7 bases. J gave up 0 bases and V 5 bases, and 9 bases lay outside the gene matches. This CDR3 contains 16 residues. Germline assignment: CDR1 SGHVS and CDR2 FNYEAQ. The DNA of the CDR3 is TGTGCCAGCAGCACCCACAGGGGCGGAATGAACACTGAAGCTTTCTTT. This codes for CASSTHRGGMNTEAFF.

This clonotype was seen only a few times. The genes are TRBV15 and TRBJ1-2; TRBD1 is a possible D gene (5 bases). The V and J ends lost 0 bases and 2 bases respectively, with 13 bases between them. Germline-derived CDR1 and CDR2 are LNHNV and YYDKDF (reference sequence). The CDR3 length is 16 residues. CDR3 sequence (DNA): TGTGCCACCAGCAGAGATTTGCGTCCAGGGAACTATGGCTACACCTTC. It specifies CATSRDLRPGNYGYTF.

This clonotype turned up a few times. The CDR3 DNA is TGTGCCAGCAGCTCACAGGGAATGGGGGGCGACACCTTC. Its translation: CASSSQGMGGDTF. The rearrangement links TRBV2 to TRBJ1-2, with a possible D match to TRBD1 (6 bases). This CDR3 spans 13 amino acids. The germline V gene has CDR1 SNHLY and CDR2 FYNNEI. V was clipped by 6 bases and J by 12 bases, with 20 bases between them.

This clonotype has at least ten counts. This chain links TRBV28 with TRBJ2-1; 8 positions agree with TRBD1. The CDR3 has 15 amino acids. The germline gives CDR1 MDHEN, CDR2 SYDVKM. Unmatched junction bases numbered 12, after V lost 8 bases and J lost 6 bases. This CDR3 reads CASGPRGRLGNEQFF. The CDR3 bases are TGTGCCAGCGGCCCCAGGGGGCGCCTGGGCAATGAGCAGTTCTTC.

The chain combines TRBV25-1 with TRBJ2-1; D is perhaps TRBD2 (5 bases). The germline V gene has CDR1 MGHDK and CDR2 SYGVNS. The CDR3 loop spans 15 amino acids. The germline V and J ends were trimmed by 3 bases and 3 bases, with 12 bases remaining between them. The CDR3 loop is CASSDLDRDYNEQFF. Here the CDR3 DNA reads TGTGCCAGCAGTGACCTGGACCGGGACTACAATGAGCAGTTCTTC.

In its sample, this clonotype was seen a few times. The genes are TRBV4-2 and TRBJ2-7, with D unresolved. This CDR3 is built from 14 residues. Trimming removed 0 bases at V and 3 bases at J, with 9 bases between. Germline V lookup: CDR1 LGHNA, CDR2 YNFKEQ. CDR3 bases: TGTGCCAGCAGCCAAGATACGAGCAGCTACGAGCAGTACTTC. The encoded protein is CASSQDTSSYEQYF.

This clonotype was detected ten times or more. The chain couples TRBV7-2 to TRBJ1-5; no firm D call. Trimming removed 5 bases at V and 5 bases at J, with 7 bases between. The CDR3 contains 12 residues. Germline V CDR1 and CDR2: SGHTA, FQGNSA. The CDR3 is CASSDFDQPQHF. The CDR3 region has the DNA TGTGCCAGCAGCGACTTCGATCAGCCCCAGCATTTT. The full variable domain, with the rest looked up from reference TRBV7-2 and TRBJ1-5, is GAGVSQSPSNKVTEKGKDVELRCDPISGHTALYWYRQSLGQGLEFLIYFQGNSAPDKSGLPSDRFSAERTGGSVSTLTIQRTQQEDSAVYLCASSDFDQPQHFGDGTRLSIL.